This T cell receptor beta chain emerged from a study of cytomegalovirus exposure and HLA in healthy donors. 13 Jbeta primers and 60 Vbeta primers were used for the PCR. Profiling relied on immunoSEQ multiplex PCR, and the TCRdb table lists in-frame clones only, not all of them. The sample contains 120,000 to 150,000 clones, around 80% of which appear only once. This CDR3 is 14 amino acids long. The V end lost 7 bases, the J end lost 4 bases, and 17 bases lay between the germline ends. From germline, CDR1 is SGHVS and CDR2 FQNEAQ. The TCR comes from a female donor in good health and CMV-seronegative. Sequenced: PBMCs. The chain uses TRBV7-8 and TRBJ2-7, with a possible D match to TRBD2 (6 bases). CDR3 sequence (DNA): TGTGCCAGCAACATCCCGGGACTCCCATACGAGCAGTACTTC. Translating it yields CASNIPGLPYEQYF.